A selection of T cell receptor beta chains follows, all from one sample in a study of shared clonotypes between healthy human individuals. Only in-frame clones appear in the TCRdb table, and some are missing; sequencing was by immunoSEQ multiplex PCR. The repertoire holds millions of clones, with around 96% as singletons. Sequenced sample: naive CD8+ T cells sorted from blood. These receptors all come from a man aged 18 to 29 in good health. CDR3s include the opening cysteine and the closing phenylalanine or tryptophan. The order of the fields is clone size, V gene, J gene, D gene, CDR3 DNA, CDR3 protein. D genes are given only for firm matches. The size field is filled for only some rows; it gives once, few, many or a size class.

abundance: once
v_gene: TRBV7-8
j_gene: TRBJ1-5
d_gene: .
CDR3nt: TGTGCCAGCAGCTTGGGGTTAAGCAATCAGCCCCAGCATTTT
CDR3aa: CASSLGLSNQPQHF

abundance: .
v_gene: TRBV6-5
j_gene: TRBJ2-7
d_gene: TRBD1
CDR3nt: TGTGCCAGCAGGCCTAGACAGGGGACTTACTACGAGCAGTACTTC
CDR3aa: CASRPRQGTYYEQYF

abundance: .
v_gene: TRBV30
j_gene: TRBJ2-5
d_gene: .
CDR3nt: TGTGCCTGGAGTGTTCTGGCTCAAGAGACCCAGTACTTC
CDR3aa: CAWSVLAQETQYF

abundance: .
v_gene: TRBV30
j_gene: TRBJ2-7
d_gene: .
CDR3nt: TGTGCCTGGACCCCAGGGGTCGGGTACGAGCAGTACTTC
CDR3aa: CAWTPGVGYEQYF

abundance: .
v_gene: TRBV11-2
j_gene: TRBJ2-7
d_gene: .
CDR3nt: TGTGCCAGCAGCTTAGGCTTGGGGCGCTGGGAGCAGTACTTC
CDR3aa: CASSLGLGRWEQYF

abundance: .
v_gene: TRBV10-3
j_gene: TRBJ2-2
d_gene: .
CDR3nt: TGTGCCATCAGTGAGTCGATGGGAAACACCGGGGAGCTGTTTTTT
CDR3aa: CAISESMGNTGELFF

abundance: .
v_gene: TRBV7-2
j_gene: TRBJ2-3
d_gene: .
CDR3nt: TGTGCCAGCAGCTTCTTTATTTCAGATACGCAGTATTTT
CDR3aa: CASSFFISDTQYF

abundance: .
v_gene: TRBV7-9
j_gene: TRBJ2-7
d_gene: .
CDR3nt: TGTGCCAGCAGCTTAGTTCCAGGTTTAACCTACGAGCAGTACTTC
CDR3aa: CASSLVPGLTYEQYF

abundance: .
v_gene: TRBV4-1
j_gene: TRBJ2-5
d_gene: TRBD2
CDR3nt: TGCGCCAGCTCCCCAACCGGGGGGGAAGAGACCCAGTACTTC
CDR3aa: CASSPTGGEETQYF

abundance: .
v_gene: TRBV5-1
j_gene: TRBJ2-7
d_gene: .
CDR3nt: TGCGCCAGCAGCTTGACAGGGATAGGATCCTACGAGCAGTACTTC
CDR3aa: CASSLTGIGSYEQYF

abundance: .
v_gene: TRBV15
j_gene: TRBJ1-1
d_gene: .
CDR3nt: TGTGCCACCAGCGCCAGCAGGGGTTCGAGTACTGAAGCTTTCTTT
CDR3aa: CATSASRGSSTEAFF

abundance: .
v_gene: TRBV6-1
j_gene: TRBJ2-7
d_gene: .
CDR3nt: TGTGCCAGCAGTGAACAGGGGACCTCCTACGAGCAGTACTTC
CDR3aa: CASSEQGTSYEQYF

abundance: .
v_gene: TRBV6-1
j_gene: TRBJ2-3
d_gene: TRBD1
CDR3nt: TGTGCCAGCAGTGGGACAGGGGTCCAATGGACAGATACGCAGTATTTT
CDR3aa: CASSGTGVQWTDTQYF

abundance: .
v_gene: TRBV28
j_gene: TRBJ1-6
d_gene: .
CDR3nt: TGTGCCAGCAGTTTGAGGGGTTCGTTGAATTCACCCCTCCACTTT
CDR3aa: CASSLRGSLNSPLHF

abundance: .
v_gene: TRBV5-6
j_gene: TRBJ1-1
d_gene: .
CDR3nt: TGTGCCAGCAGCTTGTCCCTGAACACTGAAGCTTTCTTT
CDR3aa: CASSLSLNTEAFF

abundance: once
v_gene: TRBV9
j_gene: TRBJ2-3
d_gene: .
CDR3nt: TGTGCCAGCAGCGTAGAGGGGAAAGCAGATACGCAGTATTTT
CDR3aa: CASSVEGKADTQYF

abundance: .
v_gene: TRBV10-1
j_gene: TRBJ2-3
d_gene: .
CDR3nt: TGCGCCAGCGTGGTGGCAGTGCCGAATACGCAGTATTTT
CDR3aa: CASVVAVPNTQYF

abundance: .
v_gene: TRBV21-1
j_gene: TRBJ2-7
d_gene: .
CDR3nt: TGTGCCAGCAGAGCCAATCGGCTAAAGGACAGGGGGCTTTACGAGCAGTACTTC
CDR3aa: CASRANRLKDRGLYEQYF

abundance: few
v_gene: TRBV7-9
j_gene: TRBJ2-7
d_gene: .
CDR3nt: TGTGCCAGCAGCAGTACGAGGCGGACGGATCCAAGCTCCTACGAGCAGTACTTC
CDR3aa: CASSSTRRTDPSSYEQYF

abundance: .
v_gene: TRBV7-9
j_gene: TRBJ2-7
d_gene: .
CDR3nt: TGTGCCAGCAGCCTTTCCGGGACGATCTACGAGCAGTACTTC
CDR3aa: CASSLSGTIYEQYF

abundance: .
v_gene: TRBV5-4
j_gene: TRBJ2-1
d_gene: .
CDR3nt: TGTGCCAGCAGCTTGGGAATGGACCGAACCAACAATGAGCAGTTCTTC
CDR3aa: CASSLGMDRTNNEQFF

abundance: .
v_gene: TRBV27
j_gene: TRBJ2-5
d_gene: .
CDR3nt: TGTGCCAGCAGTTTATTTGGGGGGAGGGAGACCCAGTACTTC
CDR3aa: CASSLFGGRETQYF

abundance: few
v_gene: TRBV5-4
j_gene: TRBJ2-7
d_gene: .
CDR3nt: TGTGCCAGCAGTCCCCGGGACCCCGCCTACGAGCAGTACTTC
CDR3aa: CASSPRDPAYEQYF

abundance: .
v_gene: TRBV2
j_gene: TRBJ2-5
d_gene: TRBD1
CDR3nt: TGTGCCAGCAGTGGGACAGGGACTGGGGAGACCCAGTACTTC
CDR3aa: CASSGTGTGETQYF

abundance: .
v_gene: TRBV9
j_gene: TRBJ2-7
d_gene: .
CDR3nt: TGTGCCAGCAGCGTAGGAGGAGTCTCCTACGAGCAGTACTTC
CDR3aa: CASSVGGVSYEQYF

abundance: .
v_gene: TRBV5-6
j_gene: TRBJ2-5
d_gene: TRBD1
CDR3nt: TGTGCCAGCAGGGGCGACAGGGGGCTCCCAGATAACCAAGAGACCCAGTACTTC
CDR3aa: CASRGDRGLPDNQETQYF

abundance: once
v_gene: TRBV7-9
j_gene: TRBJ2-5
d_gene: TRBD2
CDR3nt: TGTGCCAGCAGCTTAGTGGGGGGACTAGCGGGAAATCAAGAGACCCAGTACTTC
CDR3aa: CASSLVGGLAGNQETQYF

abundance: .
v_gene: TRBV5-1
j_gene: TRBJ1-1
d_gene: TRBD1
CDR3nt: TGCGCCAGCAGCTTGATACAGGGGGCTGAAGCTTTCTTT
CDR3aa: CASSLIQGAEAFF

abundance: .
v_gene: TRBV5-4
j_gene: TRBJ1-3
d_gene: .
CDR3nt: TGTGCCAGCACCGGTGGGGGAGCGGGAAACACCATATATTTT
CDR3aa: CASTGGGAGNTIYF

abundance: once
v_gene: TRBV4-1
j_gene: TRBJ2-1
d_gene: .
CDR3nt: TGCGCCAGCAGCCAAGATCTGCTTCTATTCAATGAGCAGTTCTTC
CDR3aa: CASSQDLLLFNEQFF

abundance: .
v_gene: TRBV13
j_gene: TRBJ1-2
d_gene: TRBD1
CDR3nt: TGTGCCAGCAGCGACAGGGTTACCTATGGCTACACCTTC
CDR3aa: CASSDRVTYGYTF

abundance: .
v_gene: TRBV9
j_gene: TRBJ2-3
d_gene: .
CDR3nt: TGTGCCAGCAGCCTAAGGGACTTTCCAGATACGCAGTATTTT
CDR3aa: CASSLRDFPDTQYF

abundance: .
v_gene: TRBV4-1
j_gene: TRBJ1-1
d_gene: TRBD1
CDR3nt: TGCGCCAGCAGCCCGGGGACAGCGGGTGAAGCTTTCTTT
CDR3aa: CASSPGTAGEAFF

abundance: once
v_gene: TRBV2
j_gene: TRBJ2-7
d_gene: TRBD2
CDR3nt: TGTGCCAGCAGATCCCTCGTGAGCGGGAACTACGAGCAGTACTTC
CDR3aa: CASRSLVSGNYEQYF

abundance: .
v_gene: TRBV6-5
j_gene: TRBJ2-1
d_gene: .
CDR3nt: TGTGCCAGCAGTTACCCGGAGGGGGGTGAGCAGTTCTTC
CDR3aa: CASSYPEGGEQFF

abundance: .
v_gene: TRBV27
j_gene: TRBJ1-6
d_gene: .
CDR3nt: TGTGCCAGCAGTTTCAGTCAAATGAATTCACCCCTCCACTTT
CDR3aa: CASSFSQMNSPLHF

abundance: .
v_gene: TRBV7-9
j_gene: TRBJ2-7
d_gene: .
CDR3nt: TGTGCCAGCAGCTTCGGCACTGAGCAGTACTTC
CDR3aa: CASSFGTEQYF

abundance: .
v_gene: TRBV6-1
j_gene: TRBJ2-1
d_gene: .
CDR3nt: TGTGCCACCTATAAGAATGAGCAGTTCTTC
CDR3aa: CATYKNEQFF

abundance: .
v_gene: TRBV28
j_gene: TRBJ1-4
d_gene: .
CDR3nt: TGTGCCAGCAGTCCCCGTGGGCCAGGGGCGGCTAATGAAAAACTGTTTTTT
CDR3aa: CASSPRGPGAANEKLFF

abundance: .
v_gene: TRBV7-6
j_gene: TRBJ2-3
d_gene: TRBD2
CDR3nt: TGTGCCAGCAGCTTAGTAGTAGCGGGAGTTAGCACAGATACGCAGTATTTT
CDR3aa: CASSLVVAGVSTDTQYF

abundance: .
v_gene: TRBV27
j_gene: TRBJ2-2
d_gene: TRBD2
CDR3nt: TGTGCCAGCAGTACCGGACTAGCGGGAGTCTTCACCGGGGAGCTGTTTTTT
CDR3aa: CASSTGLAGVFTGELFF

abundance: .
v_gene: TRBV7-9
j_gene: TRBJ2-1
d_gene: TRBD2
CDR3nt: TGTGCCAGCAGCTTGGTGACTAGCGGGACTCGCAATGAGCAGTTCTTC
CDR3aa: CASSLVTSGTRNEQFF

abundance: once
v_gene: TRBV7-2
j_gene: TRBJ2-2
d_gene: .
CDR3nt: TGTGCCAGCACTTCGGGTACGCCCGGGGAGCTGTTTTTT
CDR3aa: CASTSGTPGELFF